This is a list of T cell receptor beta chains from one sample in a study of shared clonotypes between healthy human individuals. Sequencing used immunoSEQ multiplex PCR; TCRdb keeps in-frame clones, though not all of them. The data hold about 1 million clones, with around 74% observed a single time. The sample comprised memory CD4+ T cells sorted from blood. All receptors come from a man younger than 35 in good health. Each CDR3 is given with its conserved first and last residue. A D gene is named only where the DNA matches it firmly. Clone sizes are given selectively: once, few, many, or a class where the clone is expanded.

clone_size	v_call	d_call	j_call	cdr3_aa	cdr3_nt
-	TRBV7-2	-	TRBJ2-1	CASSLESKQFF	TGTGCCAGCAGCTTAGAATCTAAGCAGTTCTTC
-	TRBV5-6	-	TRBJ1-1	CASSLALKTEAFF	TGTGCCAGCAGCTTGGCACTGAAGACTGAAGCTTTCTTT
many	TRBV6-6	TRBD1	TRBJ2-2	CAAKPPAGGTGELFF	TGTGCGGCCAAACCCCCGGCAGGGGGCACCGGGGAGCTGTTTTTT
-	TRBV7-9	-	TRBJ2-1	CASSSLGHNEQFF	TGTGCCAGCAGCTCCCTCGGCCACAATGAGCAGTTCTTC
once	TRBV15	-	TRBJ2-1	CATSRESQDYYRDINEQFF	TGTGCCACCAGCAGAGAAAGCCAGGACTACTACAGGGATATCAATGAGCAGTTCTTC
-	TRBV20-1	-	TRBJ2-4	CSAGPRDIQYF	TGCAGTGCTGGACCGAGGGACATTCAGTACTTC
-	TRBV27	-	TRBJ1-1	CASSRDPNTEAFF	TGTGCCAGCAGTCGAGATCCGAACACTGAAGCTTTCTTT
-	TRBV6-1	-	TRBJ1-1	CASSTGAGAFF	TGTGCCAGCAGTACCGGGGCGGGGGCTTTCTTT
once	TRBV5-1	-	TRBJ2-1	CASSSAPGSGSANEQFF	TGCGCCAGCAGCTCCGCGCCGGGGAGTGGGAGTGCTAATGAGCAGTTCTTC
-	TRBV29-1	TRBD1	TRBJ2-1	CSGDRGNEQFF	TGCAGCGGCGACAGGGGCAATGAGCAGTTCTTC
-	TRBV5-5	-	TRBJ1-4	CASSRGGGEKLFF	TGTGCCAGCAGCCGTGGTGGGGGTGAAAAACTGTTTTTT
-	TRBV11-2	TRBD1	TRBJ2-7	CASSLGTGAYEQYF	TGTGCCAGCAGCTTAGGGACAGGGGCCTACGAGCAGTACTTC
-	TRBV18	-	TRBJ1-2	CASSPQGQGGDNYGYTF	TGTGCCAGCTCACCCCAAGGCCAAGGAGGGGACAACTATGGCTACACCTTC
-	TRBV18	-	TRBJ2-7	CASSPGGGRYEQYF	TGTGCCAGCTCACCAGGGGGGGGCAGATACGAGCAGTACTTC
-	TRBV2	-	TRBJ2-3	CASSAGPQRMSTQYF	TGTGCCAGCAGTGCGGGGCCCCAGCGCATGAGTACGCAGTATTTT
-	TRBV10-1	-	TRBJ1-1	CASSRGGGAEAFF	TGCGCCAGCTCCCGGGGAGGGGGGGCTGAAGCTTTCTTT
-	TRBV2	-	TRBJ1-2	CASSETRADGYTF	TGTGCCAGCAGTGAAACGCGTGCTGATGGCTACACCTTC
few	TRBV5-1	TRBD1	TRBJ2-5	CASSLGQGLGETQYF	TGCGCCAGCAGCTTGGGACAGGGTCTTGGGGAGACCCAGTACTTC
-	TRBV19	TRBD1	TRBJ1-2	CASSTPGQGVYGYTF	TGTGCCAGTAGTACCCCGGGACAGGGGGTCTATGGCTACACCTTC
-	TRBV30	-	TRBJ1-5	CAWGGPSNQPQHF	TGTGCCTGGGGAGGGCCTAGCAATCAGCCCCAGCATTTT
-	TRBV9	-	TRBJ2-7	CASSVEDSGVYEQYF	TGTGCCAGCAGCGTAGAGGATAGCGGAGTCTACGAGCAGTACTTC
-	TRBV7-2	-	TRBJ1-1	CASSRGVNTEAFF	TGTGCCAGCAGCCGAGGAGTGAACACTGAAGCTTTCTTT
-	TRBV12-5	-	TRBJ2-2	CASGSSGNTGELFF	TGTGCTAGTGGTTCCTCAGGGAACACCGGGGAGCTGTTTTTT
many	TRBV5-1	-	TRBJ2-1	CASSLGGVRTYNEQFF	TGCGCCAGCAGCTTGGGCGGGGTCCGGACCTACAATGAGCAGTTCTTC
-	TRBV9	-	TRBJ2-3	CASSVGSGSPDTQYF	TGTGCCAGCAGCGTAGGGTCCGGGTCCCCAGATACGCAGTATTTT
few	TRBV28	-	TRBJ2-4	CASSLGVSSAKNIQYF	TGTGCCAGCAGTTTAGGGGTTTCTTCGGCCAAAAACATTCAGTACTTC
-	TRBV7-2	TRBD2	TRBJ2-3	CASSLERTRESNTQYF	TGTGCCAGCAGCTTAGAGAGGACTAGAGAGTCAAATACGCAGTATTTT
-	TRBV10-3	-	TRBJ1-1	CAISVEGRNTEAFF	TGTGCCATCAGTGTAGAGGGTAGGAACACTGAAGCTTTCTTT
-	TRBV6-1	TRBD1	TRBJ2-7	CASSPGQGAPYEQYF	TGTGCCAGCAGTCCGGGACAGGGGGCCCCCTACGAGCAGTACTTC
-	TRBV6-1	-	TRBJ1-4	CASGDGGFF	TGTGCCAGCGGGGATGGGGGGTTTTTT
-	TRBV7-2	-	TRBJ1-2	CASSLAEVYGYTF	TGTGCCAGCAGCTTAGCGGAAGTCTATGGCTACACCTTC
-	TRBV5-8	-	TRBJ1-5	CASSLEGSSNQPQHF	TGTGCCAGCAGCTTGGAAGGGAGCAGCAATCAGCCCCAGCATTTT
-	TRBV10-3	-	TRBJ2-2	CAITSVDGGTGELFF	TGTGCCATCACTAGCGTTGATGGTGGCACCGGGGAGCTGTTTTTT
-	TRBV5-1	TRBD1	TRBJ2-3	CASSWDRGTDTQYF	TGCGCCAGCAGCTGGGACAGGGGCACAGATACGCAGTATTTT
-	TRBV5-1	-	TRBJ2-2	CASSLGASVPTGELFF	TGCGCCAGCAGCTTGGGGGCTAGCGTTCCCACCGGGGAGCTGTTTTTT
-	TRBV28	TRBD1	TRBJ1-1	CASRPLGQTANTEAFF	TGTGCCAGCAGACCATTGGGACAGACCGCGAACACTGAAGCTTTCTTT
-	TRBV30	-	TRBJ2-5	CAWTATLETQYF	TGTGCCTGGACCGCCACGTTGGAGACCCAGTACTTC
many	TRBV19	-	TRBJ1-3	CASSVMTGARDTIYF	TGTGCCAGTAGTGTCATGACCGGGGCCCGGGACACCATATATTTT
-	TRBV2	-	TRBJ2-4	CASSQGTKNIQYF	TGTGCCAGCAGTCAGGGGACCAAAAACATTCAGTACTTC
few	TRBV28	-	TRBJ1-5	CASSLMDQPQHF	TGTGCCAGCAGTTTGATGGATCAGCCCCAGCATTTT
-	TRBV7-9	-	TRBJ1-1	CASSLKDVTEAFF	TGTGCCAGCAGCTTGAAGGACGTGACTGAAGCTTTCTTT
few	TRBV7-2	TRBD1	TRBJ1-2	CASSPRQGFSAGYTF	TGTGCCAGCAGCCCTAGACAGGGGTTTAGCGCTGGCTACACCTTC
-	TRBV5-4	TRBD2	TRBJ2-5	CASSFGLAGVGETQYF	TGTGCCAGCAGCTTCGGACTAGCGGGAGTCGGAGAGACCCAGTACTTC
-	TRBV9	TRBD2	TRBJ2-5	CASSPGLAGVQETQYF	TGTGCCAGCAGCCCCGGTCTAGCGGGGGTCCAAGAGACCCAGTACTTC
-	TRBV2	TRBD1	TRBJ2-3	CASTGRTGEGGTQYF	TGTGCCAGCACGGGAAGGACAGGGGAGGGGGGTACGCAGTATTTT
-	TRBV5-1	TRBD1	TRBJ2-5	CASSSRTGSGETQYF	TGCGCCAGCAGCTCCAGGACAGGGTCCGGGGAGACCCAGTACTTC
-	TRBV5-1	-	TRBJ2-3	CASSSGLFTDTQYF	TGCGCCAGCAGCTCGGGGCTGTTCACAGATACGCAGTATTTT
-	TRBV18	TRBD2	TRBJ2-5	CASSQGLAGVKTQYF	TGTGCCAGCTCACAGGGACTAGCGGGGGTTAAGACCCAGTACTTC
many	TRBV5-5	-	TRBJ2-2	CASSSQGKNTGELFF	TGTGCCAGCAGCTCCCAGGGGAAGAACACCGGGGAGCTGTTTTTT
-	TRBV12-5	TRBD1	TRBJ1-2	CASGLAQGADYGYTF	TGTGCTAGTGGTTTGGCCCAGGGGGCGGACTATGGCTACACCTTC
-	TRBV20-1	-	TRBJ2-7	CSARGPYEQYF	TGCAGTGCACGGGGCCCATACGAGCAGTACTTC
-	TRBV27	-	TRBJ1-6	CASSFDSQPGHSPLHF	TGTGCCAGCAGTTTCGACAGCCAACCGGGCCATTCACCCCTCCACTTT
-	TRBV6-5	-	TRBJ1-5	CASSLGPSTPQHF	TGTGCCAGCAGTTTAGGACCATCAACCCCCCAGCATTTT
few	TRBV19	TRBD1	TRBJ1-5	CASSIGSTGGQPQHF	TGTGCCAGTAGTATAGGTTCGACAGGGGGCCAGCCCCAGCATTTT
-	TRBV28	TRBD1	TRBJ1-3	CASSLTGGQNTIYF	TGTGCCAGCAGTTTAACAGGGGGTCAGAACACCATATATTTT
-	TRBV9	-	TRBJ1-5	CASSVGDGIQPQHF	TGTGCCAGCAGCGTAGGGGACGGTATACAGCCCCAGCATTTT
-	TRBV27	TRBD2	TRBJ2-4	CASRLAGGAKNIQYF	TGTGCCAGCAGACTAGCGGGGGGAGCCAAAAACATTCAGTACTTC